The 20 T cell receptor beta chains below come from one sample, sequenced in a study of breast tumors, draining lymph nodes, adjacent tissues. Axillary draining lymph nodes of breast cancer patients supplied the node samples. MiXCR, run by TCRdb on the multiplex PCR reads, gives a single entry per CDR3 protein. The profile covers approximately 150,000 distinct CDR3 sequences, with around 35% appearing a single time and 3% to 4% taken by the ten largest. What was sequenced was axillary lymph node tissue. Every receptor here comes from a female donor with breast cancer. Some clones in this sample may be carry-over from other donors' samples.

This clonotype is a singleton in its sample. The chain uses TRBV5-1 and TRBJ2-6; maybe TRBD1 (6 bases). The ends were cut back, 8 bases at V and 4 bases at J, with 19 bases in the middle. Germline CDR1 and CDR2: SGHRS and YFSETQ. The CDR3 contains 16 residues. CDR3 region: CASKRDINTGANVLTF. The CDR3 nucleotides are TGCGCCAGTAAGAGGGACATTAACACCGGGGCCAACGTCCTGACTTTC.

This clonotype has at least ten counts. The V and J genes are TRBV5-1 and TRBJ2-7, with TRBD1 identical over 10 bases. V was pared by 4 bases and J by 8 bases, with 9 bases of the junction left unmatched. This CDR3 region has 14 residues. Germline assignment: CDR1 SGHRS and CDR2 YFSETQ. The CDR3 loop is CASSQDRGDGKQYF. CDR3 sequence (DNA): TGCGCCAGCAGCCAGGACAGGGGGGACGGTAAGCAGTACTTC.

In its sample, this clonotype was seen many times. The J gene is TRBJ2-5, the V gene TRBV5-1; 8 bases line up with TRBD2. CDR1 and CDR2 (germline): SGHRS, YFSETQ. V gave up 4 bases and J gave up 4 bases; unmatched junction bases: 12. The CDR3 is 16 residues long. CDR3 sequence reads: CASSPGGAGGRETQYF. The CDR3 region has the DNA TGCGCCAGCAGCCCAGGCGGCGCGGGGGGAAGAGAGACCCAGTACTTC.

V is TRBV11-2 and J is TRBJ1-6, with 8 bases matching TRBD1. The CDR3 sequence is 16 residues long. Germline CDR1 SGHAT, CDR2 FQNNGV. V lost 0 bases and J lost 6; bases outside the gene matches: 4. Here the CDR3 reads CASSLEGTGLNSPLHF. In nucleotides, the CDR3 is TGTGCCAGCAGCTTAGAGGGGACAGGCCTTAATTCACCCCTCCACTTT.

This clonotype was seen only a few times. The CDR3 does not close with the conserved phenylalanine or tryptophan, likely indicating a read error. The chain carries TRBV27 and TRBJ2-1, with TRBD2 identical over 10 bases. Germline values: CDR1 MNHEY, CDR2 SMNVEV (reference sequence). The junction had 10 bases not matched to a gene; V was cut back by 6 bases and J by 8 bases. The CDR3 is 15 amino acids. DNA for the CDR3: TGTGCCAGCAGCCTCACTAGCGGGGCCAGGTATGAGCAGTTCCTC. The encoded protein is CASSLTSGARYEQFL.

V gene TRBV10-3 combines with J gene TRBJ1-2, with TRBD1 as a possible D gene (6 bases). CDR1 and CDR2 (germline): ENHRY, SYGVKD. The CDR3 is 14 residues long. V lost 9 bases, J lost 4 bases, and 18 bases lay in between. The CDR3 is CAISSRGSGYGYTF. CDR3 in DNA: TGTGCCATTAGCAGCAGGGGTTCAGGCTATGGCTACACCTTC.

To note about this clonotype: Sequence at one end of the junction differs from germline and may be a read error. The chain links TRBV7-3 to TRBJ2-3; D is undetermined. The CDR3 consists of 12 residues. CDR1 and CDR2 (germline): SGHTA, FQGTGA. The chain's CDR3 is CASNLGADMQYF. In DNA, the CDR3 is TGTGCCAGCAATCTGGGCGCAGATATGCAGTATTTT.

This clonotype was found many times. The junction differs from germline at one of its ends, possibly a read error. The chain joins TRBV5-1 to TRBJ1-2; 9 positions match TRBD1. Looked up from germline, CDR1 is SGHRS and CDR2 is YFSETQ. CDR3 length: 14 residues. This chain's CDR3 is CASSPGGDRVGYAF. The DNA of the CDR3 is TGCGCCAGCAGCCCGGGAGGGGACAGGGTTGGCTACGCCTTC. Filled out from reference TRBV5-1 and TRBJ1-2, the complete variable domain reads KAGVTQTPRYLIKTRGQQVTLSCSPISGHRSVSWYQQTPGQGLQFLFEYFSETQRNKGNFPGRFSGRQFSNSRSEMNVSTLELGDSALYLCASSPGGDRVGYAFGSGTRLTVV.

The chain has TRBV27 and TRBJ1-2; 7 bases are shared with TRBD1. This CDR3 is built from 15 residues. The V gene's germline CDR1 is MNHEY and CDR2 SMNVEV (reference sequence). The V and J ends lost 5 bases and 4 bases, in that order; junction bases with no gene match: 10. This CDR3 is CASSPSGGGFYGYTF. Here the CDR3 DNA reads TGTGCCAGCAGTCCCTCGGGAGGGGGCTTCTATGGCTACACCTTC.

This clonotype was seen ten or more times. The CDR3: CASSLGSQSYEQYF. CDR3 in DNA: TGTGCCAGCAGCTTGGGTTCCCAGAGCTACGAGCAGTACTTC. The chain combines TRBV5-8 with TRBJ2-7; no firm D call. CDR3 size: 14 residues. V lost 0 bases and J lost 3, with 10 bases in between. Germline V CDR1 and CDR2: SGHTS, YDEGEE.

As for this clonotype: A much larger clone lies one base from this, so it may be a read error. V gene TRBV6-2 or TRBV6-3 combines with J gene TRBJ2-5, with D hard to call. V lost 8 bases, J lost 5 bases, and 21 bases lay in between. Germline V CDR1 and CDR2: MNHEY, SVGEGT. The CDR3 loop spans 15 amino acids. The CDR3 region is CASGRTGGIGETQYF. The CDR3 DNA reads TGTGCCAGCGGACGGACCGGCGGAATCGGGGAGACCCAGTACTTC.

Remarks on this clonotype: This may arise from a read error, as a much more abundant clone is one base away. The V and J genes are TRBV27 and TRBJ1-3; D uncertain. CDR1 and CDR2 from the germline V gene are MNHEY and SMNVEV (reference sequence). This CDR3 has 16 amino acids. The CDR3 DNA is TGTGCCAGCGGTTTATATCGGTTCGATTCTGGAAACACCATATATTTT. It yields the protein CASGLYRFDSGNTIYF.

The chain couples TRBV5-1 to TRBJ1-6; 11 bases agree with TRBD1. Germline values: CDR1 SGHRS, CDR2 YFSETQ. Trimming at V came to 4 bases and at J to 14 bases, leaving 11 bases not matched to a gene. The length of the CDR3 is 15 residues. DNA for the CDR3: TGCGCCAGCAGCAAAGGACAGGGGGCGCCATCAGCCCTCCACTTT. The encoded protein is CASSKGQGAPSALHF. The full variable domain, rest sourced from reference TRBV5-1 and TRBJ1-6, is KAGVTQTPRYLIKTRGQQVTLSCSPISGHRSVSWYQQTPGQGLQFLFEYFSETQRNKGNFPGRFSGRQFSNSRSEMNVSTLELGDSALYLCASSKGQGAPSALHFGNGTRLTVT.

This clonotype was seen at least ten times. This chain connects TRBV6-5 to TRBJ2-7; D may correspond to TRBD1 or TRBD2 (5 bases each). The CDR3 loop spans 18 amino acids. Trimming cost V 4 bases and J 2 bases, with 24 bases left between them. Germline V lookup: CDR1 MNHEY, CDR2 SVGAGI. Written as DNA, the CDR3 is TGTGCCAGCAGTTCCCGTAATATGGGGACCCAAAATCCCTACGAGCAGTACTTC. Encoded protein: CASSSRNMGTQNPYEQYF.

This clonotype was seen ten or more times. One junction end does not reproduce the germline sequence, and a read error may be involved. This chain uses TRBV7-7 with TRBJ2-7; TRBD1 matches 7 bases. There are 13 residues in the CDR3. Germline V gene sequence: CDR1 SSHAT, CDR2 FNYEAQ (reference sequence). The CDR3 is CASSLAQGYEQYF. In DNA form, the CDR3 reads TGTGCTAGCAGCTTAGCACAGGGGTACGAGCAGTACTTC.

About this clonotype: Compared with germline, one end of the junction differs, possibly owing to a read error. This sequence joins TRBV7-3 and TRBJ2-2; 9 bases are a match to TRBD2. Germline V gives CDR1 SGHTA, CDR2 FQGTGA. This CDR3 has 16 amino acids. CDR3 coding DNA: TGTGCCAGCAGCTTATTAGCGGGGGAGTATACCGGGGAGCTGTATTTT. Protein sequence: CASSLLAGEYTGELYF.

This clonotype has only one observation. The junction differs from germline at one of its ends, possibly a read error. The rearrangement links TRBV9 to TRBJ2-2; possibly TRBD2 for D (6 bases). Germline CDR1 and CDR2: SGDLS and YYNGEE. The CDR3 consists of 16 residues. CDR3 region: CASSGGASTNTGALFF. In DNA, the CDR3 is TGTGCCAGCAGCGGCGGGGCCAGCACGAACACCGGGGCGCTGTTTTTT.

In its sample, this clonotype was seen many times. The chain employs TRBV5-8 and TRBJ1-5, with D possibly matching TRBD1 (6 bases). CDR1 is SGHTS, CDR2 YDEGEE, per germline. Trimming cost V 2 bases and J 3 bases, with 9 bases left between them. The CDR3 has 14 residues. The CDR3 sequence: CASSLGGDNQPQHF. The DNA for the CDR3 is TGTGCCAGCAGCTTAGGGGGGGACAATCAGCCCCAGCATTTT.

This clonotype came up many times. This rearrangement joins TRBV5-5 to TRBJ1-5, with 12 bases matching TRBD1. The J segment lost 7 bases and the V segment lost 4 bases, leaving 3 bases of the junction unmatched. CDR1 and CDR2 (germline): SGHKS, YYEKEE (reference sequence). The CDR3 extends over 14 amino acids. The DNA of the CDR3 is TGTGCCAGCAGCCTGGGGACAGGGGGCCAGCCCCAGCATTTT. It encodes CASSLGTGGQPQHF.

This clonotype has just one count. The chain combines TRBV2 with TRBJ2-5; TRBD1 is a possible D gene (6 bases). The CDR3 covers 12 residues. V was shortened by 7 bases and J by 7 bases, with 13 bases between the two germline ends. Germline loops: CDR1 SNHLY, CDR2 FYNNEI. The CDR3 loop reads CASNGQSGTQYF. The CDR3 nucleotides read TGTGCCAGCAACGGACAGTCCGGGACCCAGTACTTC.